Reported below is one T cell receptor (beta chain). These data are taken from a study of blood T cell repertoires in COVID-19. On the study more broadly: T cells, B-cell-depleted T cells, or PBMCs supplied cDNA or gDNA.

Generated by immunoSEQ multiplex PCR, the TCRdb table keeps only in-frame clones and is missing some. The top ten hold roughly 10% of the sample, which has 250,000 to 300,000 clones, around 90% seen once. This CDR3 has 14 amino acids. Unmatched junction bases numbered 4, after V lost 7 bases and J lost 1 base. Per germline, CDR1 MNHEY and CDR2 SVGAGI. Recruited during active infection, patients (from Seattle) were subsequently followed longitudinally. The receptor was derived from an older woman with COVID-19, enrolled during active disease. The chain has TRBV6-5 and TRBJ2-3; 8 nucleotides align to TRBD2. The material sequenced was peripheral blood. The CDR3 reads CASTATSGTDTQYF. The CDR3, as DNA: TGTGCCAGCACGGCGACTAGCGGCACAGATACGCAGTATTTT.